The rows below give T cell receptor beta chains drawn from one sample of a study of T cell repertoires in cytomegalovirus infection. TCRdb itself ran the reads through MiXCR, one entry per CDR3 protein. The table includes about 740,000 distinct CDR3 sequences, roughly a third detected once. Sequencing was done on a sample of PBMCs. The receptors shown here come from a human donor in good health (CMV status not recorded). Some clones in this sample may be carry-over from other donors' samples. Both conserved end residues are part of each CDR3. D genes are given only for firm matches. Clone size is given for some rows only: seen once, a few or many times, or a class if the clone is expanded.

D	size	J	V	DNA	CDR3
TRBD2	few	TRBJ2-1	TRBV20-1	TGCAGTGCTATTCAGCGGGGGGGTTACAATGAGCAGTTCTTC	CSAIQRGGYNEQFF
TRBD1	.	TRBJ1-1	TRBV7-2	TGTGCCAGCAGCTTAGAGGGGGCCGCTTTCTTT	CASSLEGAAFF
.	.	TRBJ1-5	TRBV28	TGTGCCAGCAGTCGTCGTAGGGGTCTTCCTAGCAATCAGCCCCAGCATTTT	CASSRRRGLPSNQPQHF
.	.	TRBJ2-1	TRBV2	TGTGCCAGCAGACAGGAGAGCTCCTACAATGAGCAGTTCTTC	CASRQESSYNEQFF
TRBD1	few	TRBJ1-1	TRBV5-5	TGTGCCAGCAGCTTTGCCGGGACAGCGAACTTGAACACTGAAGCTTTCTTT	CASSFAGTANLNTEAFF
TRBD2	few	TRBJ2-5	TRBV4-2	TGTGCCAGCAGCCAAGAAGGGCGGGGGGGTTTGGAGACCCAGTACTTC	CASSQEGRGGLETQYF
.	.	TRBJ1-2	TRBV12-5	TGTGCTAGTGGTCCTGGGACCTATGGCTACACCTTC	CASGPGTYGYTF
.	.	TRBJ2-7	TRBV6-5	TGTGCCAGCAGTTACTCTCACTGGCAGGAGTCCGAGCAGTACTTC	CASSYSHWQESEQYF
.	many	TRBJ2-1	TRBV7-6	TGTGCCAGCAGCTTTCTAACGGAGGGGTCTTACAATGAGCAGTTCTTC	CASSFLTEGSYNEQFF
TRBD1	few	TRBJ1-1	TRBV5-4	TGTGCCAGCAGCCGTGCGGGACAGCCCTTCACTGAAGCTTTCTTT	CASSRAGQPFTEAFF
.	few	TRBJ2-5	TRBV28	TGTGCCAGCAGTTCCGCGACCGGGGAGACCCAGTACTTC	CASSSATGETQYF
.	few	TRBJ1-6	TRBV7-9	TGTGCCAGCAGCTTGTCTCGTCGGTCGGATTCACCCCTCCACTTT	CASSLSRRSDSPLHF
TRBD1	.	TRBJ1-2	TRBV27	TGTGCCAGCAGGATCGGACAGGACTATGGCTACACCTTC	CASRIGQDYGYTF
.	few	TRBJ1-4	TRBV27	TGTGCCAGCAGTTTATATGGGGGGATCCCCCCTGAAAAACTGTTTTTT	CASSLYGGIPPEKLFF
.	.	TRBJ1-2	TRBV12-3/TRBV12-4	TGTGACAGCAGACTCTGGGGGACACGAGGCTACACCTTC	CDSRLWGTRGYTF
TRBD1	.	TRBJ2-7	TRBV7-8	TGTGCCAGCAGCCCTGACAGGGGGAGATACTACGAGCAGTACTTC	CASSPDRGRYYEQYF
TRBD2	.	TRBJ2-3	TRBV20-1	TGCAGTGCCAAATCAGGCGGGACTAGCGGGAGTTTCGGCACAGATACGCAGTATTTT	CSAKSGGTSGSFGTDTQYF
.	.	TRBJ2-7	TRBV20-1	TGCAGTGCTTATACAGGGACCTACGAGCAGTACTTC	CSAYTGTYEQYF
.	.	TRBJ2-3	TRBV7-6	TGTGCCAGCAGCTTATCAGGGTTCACAGATACGCAGTATTTT	CASSLSGFTDTQYF
.	few	TRBJ2-3	TRBV7-9	TGTGCCAGCAGCCCCTTGCGAACAGATACGCAGTATTTT	CASSPLRTDTQYF
TRBD2	.	TRBJ2-3	TRBV28	TGTGCCAGCAGTTTATGGCGGGAGGGCCACACAGATACGCAGTATTTT	CASSLWREGHTDTQYF
TRBD1	.	TRBJ2-7	TRBV9	TGTGCCAGCAGCGTAAAGAGGACAGGAACCTCCTACGAGCAGTACTTC	CASSVKRTGTSYEQYF
TRBD2	.	TRBJ2-5	TRBV5-1	TGCGCCAGCAGGGACGGGGGGGCCGGAGAGACCCAGTACTTC	CASRDGGAGETQYF
.	.	TRBJ2-2	TRBV7-8	TGTGCCAGCAGCGCGGGGACTGTGAACACCGGGGAGCTGTTTTTT	CASSAGTVNTGELFF
.	.	TRBJ2-2	TRBV19	TGTGCCAGTAGTATTGGCAGAGCCACCGGGGAGCTGTTTTTT	CASSIGRATGELFF
TRBD1	.	TRBJ2-2	TRBV12-3/TRBV12-4	TGTGCCAGCACGACAGGGGTTTACACCGGGGAGCTGTTTTTT	CASTTGVYTGELFF
.	.	TRBJ1-1	TRBV6-1	TGTGCCAGCAGTGAAGCGCTTCGGGAATGGCCCGGGGGCGCGATTGAAGCTTTCTTT	CASSEALREWPGGAIEAFF
TRBD2	.	TRBJ2-3	TRBV5-1	TGCGCCAGCAGCTTACGGCGGGAGGAATATACGCAGTATTTT	CASSLRREEYTQYF
.	many	TRBJ2-7	TRBV5-1	TGTGCTAGCAGCTTAGACAGGTCCTACGAGCAGTACTTC	CASSLDRSYEQYF
.	few	TRBJ1-1	TRBV19	TGTGCCAGTAGTATTGAGGGGTTGAACACTGAAGCTTTCTTT	CASSIEGLNTEAFF
TRBD1	.	TRBJ2-7	TRBV28	TGTGCCAGCCGGAACAGGGGATCGGGAGAGCAGTACTTC	CASRNRGSGEQYF
TRBD2	many	TRBJ2-3	TRBV7-2	TGTGCCAGCAGCTCGACTAGCTCGAACACAGATACGCAGTATTTT	CASSSTSSNTDTQYF
TRBD2	.	TRBJ2-3	TRBV20-1	TGCAGTGCTAGAGATTTGGGGGGGGTGCTAACAGATACGCAGTATTTT	CSARDLGGVLTDTQYF
.	.	TRBJ1-2	TRBV19	TGTGCCAGTAGTCCGCGCGGACAGTTCCTTAACTATGGCTACACCTTC	CASSPRGQFLNYGYTF
.	few	TRBJ2-5	TRBV6-1	TGTGCCAGCAGTGAAGTTGCGGTGGGGACCCAGTACTTC	CASSEVAVGTQYF
TRBD1	.	TRBJ1-1	TRBV10-3	TGTGCCATCAGTGAGCCCCCGACAGGGATGAACACTGAAGCTTTCTTT	CAISEPPTGMNTEAFF
.	.	TRBJ2-7	TRBV28	TGTGCCAGCAGTCGCTCTGGGAAGGAGCAGTACTTC	CASSRSGKEQYF
TRBD1	.	TRBJ1-5	TRBV19	TGTGCCAGTAGTTTCCGGACAGGGGCAAATATGGGTCAGCCCCAGCATTTT	CASSFRTGANMGQPQHF
.	.	TRBJ2-7	TRBV4-1	TGCGCCAGCAGCCAAGATCCGGCGGGGAGCTCCTACGAGCAGTACTTC	CASSQDPAGSSYEQYF
.	.	TRBJ1-5	TRBV19	TGTGCCAGTAGTTCGCGACTGGGACGTCGCAATCAGCCCCAGCATTTT	CASSSRLGRRNQPQHF
.	.	TRBJ2-1	TRBV27	TGTGCCAGCAGTTTTAGCGATGAGCAGTTCTTC	CASSFSDEQFF
.	.	TRBJ2-7	TRBV5-1	TGCGCCAGCAGCGAAAGGGCAGCCTACGAGCAGTACTTC	CASSERAAYEQYF
TRBD2	.	TRBJ2-2	TRBV27	TGTGCCAGCAGTTTCCGACTAGCGGTGAACACCGGGGAGCTGTTTTTT	CASSFRLAVNTGELFF
TRBD1	many	TRBJ2-2	TRBV24-1	TGTGCCACCAGTGATTTGGGACAGGGGGACACCGGGGAGCTGTTTTTT	CATSDLGQGDTGELFF
.	.	TRBJ2-3	TRBV20-1	TGCAGTGCTCCTAGAGGCGGGATCTCAGATACGCAGTATTTT	CSAPRGGISDTQYF
.	.	TRBJ1-1	TRBV19	TGTGCCAGTAGTATGTTCTCAGGCACTGAAGCTTTCTTT	CASSMFSGTEAFF
TRBD2	few	TRBJ2-3	TRBV7-2	TGTGCCAGCAGACTGGGGACTAGCGGGGGGGATACGCAGTATTTT	CASRLGTSGGDTQYF
.	few	TRBJ1-4	TRBV11-2	TGTGCCAGCAGCTCCCTGTCGGGGGGTGAAAAACTGTTTTTT	CASSSLSGGEKLFF